Each of the 21 T cell receptor beta chains below was sequenced from the same sample in a study of graft-versus-host responses after intestinal transplantation. Antigens of these TCRs are unknown. Libraries were prepared by immunoSEQ multiplex PCR; TCRdb keeps only in-frame clonotypes and omits some of them. Among approximately 39,000 clones, 94% were seen once, and the ten largest hold roughly 0.22%. The sample in question was unstimulated CD4+ T cells sorted from spleen or lymph node cells, obtained before transplant. All receptors derive from a human donor who was the organ donor for an intestinal transplant.

This clone was seen only a few times. The V and J genes are TRBV4-1 and TRBJ1-1, with a tentative D call TRBD1 (6 bases). Germline CDR1 is MGHRA and CDR2 is YSYEKL. V lost 0 bases and J lost 4, with 12 bases in between. The CDR3 runs to 15 residues. CDR3 nucleotides: TGCGCCAGCAGCCAAGAAAACAGGGTAGGCACTGAAGCTTTCTTT. This codes for CASSQENRVGTEAFF.

The V call is TRBV9, the J call TRBJ2-1, with TRBD2 identical over 12 bases. The CDR3 contains 17 residues. V shed 0 bases and J 7 bases; nucleotides not matched to a gene: 8. Per the germline V gene, CDR1 is SGDLS and CDR2 is YYNGEE. For the CDR3, the DNA is TGTGCCAGCAGCGTAGGTTTCCTAGCGGGGGGGCAGAATGAGCAGTTCTTC. Its translation is CASSVGFLAGGQNEQFF.

The chain recombines TRBV4-3 with TRBJ2-3; D is uncertain. Looked up from germline, CDR1 is LGHNA and CDR2 is YSLEER. The CDR3 extends over 15 amino acids. Deletions cut 4 bases from V and 0 bases from J, with 11 bases between. The DNA for the CDR3 is TGCGCCAGCAGCCCGAAGTACGGTAGCACAGATACGCAGTATTTT. This translates into CASSPKYGSTDTQYF.

This chain uses TRBV6-1 with TRBJ2-7; TRBD1 matches 10 bases. Unmatched junction bases numbered 4, after V lost 5 bases and J lost 3 bases. This CDR3 spans 14 amino acids. Germline CDR1 reads MNHNS; CDR2 reads SASEGT. CDR3 nucleotide sequence: TGTGCCAGCAGTCGCCGGGACAGGGGCTACGAGCAGTACTTC. Its protein product is CASSRRDRGYEQYF.

The chain recombines TRBV30 with TRBJ1-2, with unresolved D. Trimming removed 1 base from V and 6 bases from J, with 18 bases in between. In germline, CDR1 is GTSNPN, CDR2 SVGIG (reference sequence). The CDR3 runs 15 residues. The CDR3 nucleotides read TGTGCCTGGAGTGAAGGGAACGGTTTTCTTGATGGCTACACCTTC. This sequence encodes CAWSEGNGFLDGYTF.

The rearrangement joins TRBV5-1 to TRBJ1-4; D is possibly TRBD1 (6 bases). V shed 3 bases and J shed 8 bases, with 8 bases lying between them. Germline V lookup: CDR1 SGHRS, CDR2 YFSETQ. CDR3 size: 12 residues. As DNA, the CDR3 is TGCGCCAGCAGCTCAACAGGGGAAAAACTGTTTTTT. Translation gives CASSSTGEKLFF.

The gene calls are TRBV5-5 and TRBJ2-6, with D possibly being TRBD1 (6 bases). Germline assignment: CDR1 SGHKS and CDR2 YYEKEE (reference sequence). V dropped 0 bases and J dropped 0 bases, with 10 bases sitting between them. CDR3 length: 17 residues. The CDR3 loop is CASSLVGGPSGANVLTF. The CDR3 DNA is TGTGCCAGCAGCTTGGTTGGGGGCCCCTCTGGGGCCAACGTCCTGACTTTC.

The chain is built from TRBV5-1 and TRBJ1-2; weak D call: TRBD1 (6 bases). CDR3 length: 11 amino acids. With 4 bases removed from V and 8 bases from J, the gap between germline ends came to 9 bases. Germline loops: CDR1 SGHRS, CDR2 YFSETQ. CDR3 DNA: TGCGCCAGCAGCCGGGACAAAGGCTACACCTTC. It yields the protein CASSRDKGYTF.

This clone has more than one count but fewer than ten. The gene calls are TRBV14 and TRBJ1-1; the D is unclear. CDR1 is SGHDN, CDR2 FVKESK, per germline. The CDR3 is 13 residues long. V lost 5 bases and J lost 0, with 7 bases in between. The CDR3 protein is CASSESLNTEAFF. The DNA for the CDR3 is TGTGCCAGCAGCGAATCGCTGAACACTGAAGCTTTCTTT.

The chain carries TRBV27 and TRBJ2-5; 7 bases are a match to TRBD1. Per the germline V gene, CDR1 is MNHEY and CDR2 is SMNVEV (reference sequence). This CDR3 has 13 residues. V dropped 6 bases and J dropped 4; count of bases not matched to a gene: 5. The CDR3 DNA follows: TGTGCCAGCAGCCGACAGGGTAGAGAGACCCAGTACTTC. Protein product: CASSRQGRETQYF.

The J gene is TRBJ2-1, the V gene TRBV9; 9 nucleotides line up with TRBD2. The CDR3 has 15 amino acids. J gave up 2 bases and V 2 bases, and 2 bases lay outside the gene matches. Germline CDR1 is SGDLS and CDR2 is YYNGEE. The CDR3 sequence: CASSVTSGTYNEQFF. The CDR3 DNA reads TGTGCCAGCAGCGTGACTAGCGGCACCTACAATGAGCAGTTCTTC.

The rearrangement joins TRBV2 to TRBJ2-5; D may correspond to TRBD1 or TRBD2 (5 bases each). This CDR3 contains 15 residues. Germline CDR1 reads SNHLY; CDR2 reads FYNNEI. Trimming took off 3 bases at V and 1 base at J, with 12 bases between the two ends. Here the CDR3 DNA reads TGTGCCAGCAGTGAGCCATGGGGGTTCCAAGAGACCCAGTACTTC. This sequence encodes CASSEPWGFQETQYF.

The V call is TRBV4-2, the J call TRBJ1-2, with 7 nucleotides matching TRBD1. The ends lost 1 base at V and 3 bases at J; junction bases unmatched: 5. The CDR3 loop spans 15 amino acids. Germline V gene sequence: CDR1 LGHNA, CDR2 YNFKEQ. CDR3 protein: CASSQGAGGDYGYTF. The CDR3 nucleotides read TGTGCCAGCAGCCAAGGGGCAGGGGGGGACTATGGCTACACCTTC.

V gene TRBV18 combines with J gene TRBJ2-7; perhaps D is TRBD1 or TRBD2 (7 bases each). Trimming stripped 6 bases from V and 2 bases from J, with 20 bases between. Per germline, CDR1 KGHSH and CDR2 LQKENI. The CDR3 covers 16 residues. The CDR3 nucleotides are TGTGCCAGCTCCGGGGGGACAGATTTTTACGCCTACGAGCAGTACTTC. This sequence encodes CASSGGTDFYAYEQYF.

This clone showed up just a few times. The gene calls are TRBV10-3 and TRBJ2-7; 7 bases are a match to TRBD2. The CDR3 has 15 amino acids. In germline, CDR1 is ENHRY, CDR2 SYGVKD. The ends lost 0 bases at V and 3 bases at J; junction bases unmatched: 5. CDR3 DNA sequence: TGTGCCATCAGTGAGTCGGGCGGGGGACGCTACGAGCAGTACTTC. This sequence encodes CAISESGGGRYEQYF.

This clone came up a few times. The chain employs TRBV7-4 and TRBJ2-6; D gene uncertain. The length of the CDR3 is 19 residues. V lost 5 bases and J 5 bases, leaving 25 bases between the germline ends. Germline V lookup: CDR1 SGHVT, CDR2 SQSDAQ. The CDR3 region is CASSRMTSGSQSRANVLTF. CDR3 bases: TGTGCCAGCAGCCGAATGACTTCAGGCTCACAAAGTCGGGCCAACGTCCTGACTTTC.

The chain uses TRBV7-3 and TRBJ1-5; no clear D gene. The CDR3 is made up of 15 amino acids. The germline CDR1 and CDR2 sequences are SGHTA and FQGTGA. The V end lost 1 base, the J end lost 4 bases, and 11 bases lay between the germline ends. The CDR3 sequence is CASSLSQLANQPQHF. The CDR3 nucleotides are TGTGCCAGCAGCTTAAGCCAGCTAGCAAATCAGCCCCAGCATTTT.

The V gene is TRBV4-1, the J gene TRBJ1-6; D perhaps matches TRBD1 (5 bases). The V and J ends lost 1 base and 4 bases respectively, with 14 bases between them. The CDR3 sequence is 17 residues long. CDR1 is MGHRA and CDR2 is YSYEKL in the germline V gene. The DNA of the CDR3 is TGCGCCAGCAGCCAAGGACAGCTACCATTTTATAATTCACCCCTCCACTTT. Its translation: CASSQGQLPFYNSPLHF.

This clone was counted once. J is TRBJ1-2 and V is TRBV7-8; 9 bases are a match to TRBD1. With V trimmed by 5 bases and J by 7 bases, 14 bases remained unmatched. Germline V CDR1 and CDR2: SGHVS, FQNEAQ. The CDR3 spans 16 residues. The CDR3 region is CASSNRDRASVGGYTF. CDR3 DNA sequence: TGTGCCAGCAGCAACCGGGACAGGGCTAGCGTGGGTGGCTACACCTTC.

V usage is TRBV6-4 and J usage is TRBJ1-6; tentatively, D is TRBD1 (6 bases). The ends were cut back, 4 bases at V and 9 bases at J, with 16 bases in the middle. The CDR3 runs 15 residues. CDR1 is MRHNA and CDR2 is SNTAGT in the germline V gene. This CDR3 reads CASSGPRGSGSPLHF. The CDR3 nucleotides read TGTGCCAGCAGTGGTCCCAGGGGATCGGGTTCACCCCTCCACTTT.

This clone was counted a few times. This rearrangement joins TRBV7-9 to TRBJ1-3; tentatively, D is TRBD1 (5 bases). Trimming removed 5 bases from V and 0 bases from J, with 11 bases in between. The length of the CDR3 is 15 residues. The germline V gene encodes CDR1 SEHNR and CDR2 FQNEAQ (reference sequence). The CDR3 sequence is CASSRQSPSGNTIYF. CDR3 sequence (DNA): TGTGCCAGCAGCAGACAGTCGCCCTCTGGAAACACCATATATTTT. The full variable domain, in which reference TRBV7-9 and TRBJ1-3 provide the parts outside the CDR3, is DTGVSQNPRHKITKRGQNVTFRCDPISEHNRLYWYRQTLGQGPEFLTYFQNEAQLEKSRLLSDRFSAERPKGSFSTLEIQRTEQGDSAMYLCASSRQSPSGNTIYFGEGSWLTVV.